Below are 15 T cell receptor beta chains sequenced from a single sample in a study of blood T cell repertoires in COVID-19. Sequencing used immunoSEQ multiplex PCR; TCRdb keeps in-frame clones, though not all of them. The sample lists 200,000 or so clones, around four fifths occurring once. Material: peripheral blood. All receptors derive from a man in his fifties or sixties with COVID-19, enrolled during active disease.

This clone came up once. V gene TRBV29-1 combines with J gene TRBJ1-1, with a tentative D call TRBD1 (6 bases). This CDR3 is 12 amino acids long. Germline CDR1 is SQVTM and CDR2 is ANQGSEA. Trimming shortened V by 4 bases and J by 3 bases, and 9 bases separated the two germline ends. The CDR3 DNA reads TGCAGCGTTGTACAGGGATACACTGAAGCTTTCTTT. Its translation: CSVVQGYTEAFF.

The J gene is TRBJ2-1, the V gene TRBV2; 10 positions match TRBD2. After removal of 0 bases from V and 9 bases from J, the junction contained 5 bases not matched to a gene. Looked up from germline, CDR1 is SNHLY and CDR2 is FYNNEI. The CDR3 consists of 15 residues. DNA of the CDR3: TGTGCCAGCAGTGAAGCGGCTAGCGGGAGTGGTGAGCAGTTCTTC. Translated: CASSEAASGSGEQFF.

The rearrangement joins TRBV10-3 to TRBJ2-7; 7 nucleotides match TRBD1. This CDR3 contains 16 residues. V shed 5 bases, J shed 1 base, and the junction held 11 bases outside the gene matches. Germline lookup yields CDR1 ENHRY and CDR2 SYGVKD. The CDR3 nucleotides read TGTGCCATCAGTCGTGGACAGGAGTTTTCATCCTACGAGCAGTACTTC. Translated: CAISRGQEFSSYEQYF.

V and J are TRBV12-3 or TRBV12-4 and TRBJ2-1, with D unclear. This CDR3 contains 13 residues. V lost 8 bases to trimming and J lost 0 bases, with 8 bases between them. The CDR3 loop reads CASPALSYNEQFF. The CDR3 coding sequence is TGTGCCAGCCCAGCGCTCTCCTACAATGAGCAGTTCTTC.

The V and J genes are TRBV19 and TRBJ1-1; the match to TRBD1 covers 8 bases. The CDR3 is 13 residues long. V lost 6 bases, J lost 5 bases, and 5 bases stayed unmatched. CDR1 LNHDA and CDR2 SQIVND come from the germline V gene (reference sequence). Here the CDR3 DNA reads TGTGCCAGTAGCCAGGGACAGGTAACTGAAGCTTTCTTT. Amino acid sequence: CASSQGQVTEAFF.

The V and J genes are TRBV18 and TRBJ2-2; 7 nucleotides agree with TRBD1. CDR3 length equals 17 residues. Germline trimming cut 6 bases from V and 2 bases from J; bases unmatched to any gene: 12. The germline V gene has CDR1 KGHSH and CDR2 LQKENI. CDR3 DNA: TGTGCCAGCTCCCCAACCACAGGGACAGTAAACACCGGGGAGCTGTTTTTT. It yields the protein CASSPTTGTVNTGELFF. Full variable domain (outside the CDR3, taken from reference TRBV18 and TRBJ2-2): NAGVMQNPRHLVRRRGQEARLRCSPMKGHSHVYWYRQLPEEGLKFMVYLQKENIIDESGMPKERFSAEFPKEGPSILRIQQVVRGDSAAYFCASSPTTGTVNTGELFFGEGSRLTVL.

The CDR3 loop reads CSVDLGGRQWDGYTF. Here the CDR3 DNA reads TGCAGCGTTGATTTAGGGGGCAGGCAGTGGGATGGCTACACCTTC. The genes are TRBV29-1 and TRBJ1-2, with 7 bases that match TRBD1. V was pared by 3 bases and J by 6 bases, with 13 bases of the junction left unmatched. Germline assignment: CDR1 SQVTM and CDR2 ANQGSEA. This CDR3 has 15 amino acids.

This rearrangement joins TRBV29-1 to TRBJ2-5, with TRBD1 as a possible D gene (5 bases). Germline loops: CDR1 SQVTM, CDR2 ANQGSEA. V lost 3 bases and J lost 4, with 18 bases in between. The CDR3 loop spans 15 amino acids. CDR3 DNA sequence: TGCAGCGTTGATGCCCATCTTAGAAGGGGAGAGACCCAGTACTTC. The encoded protein is CSVDAHLRRGETQYF.

This clone was detected only a few times. This chain links TRBV10-2 with TRBJ1-1; D ambiguous. V lost 5 bases and J lost 4, with 11 bases in between. The CDR3 has 13 amino acids. CDR1 and CDR2 (germline): WSHSY, SAAADI. The CDR3 reads CASSQNQVTEAFF. CDR3 DNA sequence: TGCGCCAGCAGTCAGAACCAGGTCACTGAAGCTTTCTTT.

The genes are TRBV3-1 (or the pseudogene TRBV3-2) and TRBJ2-5, with D possibly TRBD2 on 6 matching bases. CDR3 size: 14 residues. The V gene lost 1 base and the J gene lost 5 bases, with 11 bases spanning the gap. Germline loops: CDR1 LGHDT, CDR2 YNNKEL (reference sequence). This CDR3 reads CASSQGGAGETQYF. The CDR3 nucleotides are TGTGCCAGCAGCCAAGGTGGGGCGGGGGAGACCCAGTACTTC.

V usage is TRBV18 and J usage is TRBJ2-1; tentative D call: TRBD2 (5 bases). The germline V gene encodes CDR1 KGHSH and CDR2 LQKENI. V shed 2 bases and J shed 4 bases, with 9 bases lying between them. The CDR3 is made up of 14 amino acids. For the CDR3, the DNA is TGTGCCAGCTCACCATTACCGGGATACAATGAGCAGTTCTTC. Protein sequence: CASSPLPGYNEQFF. The full variable domain, completed using reference TRBV18 and TRBJ2-1, is NAGVMQNPRHLVRRRGQEARLRCSPMKGHSHVYWYRQLPEEGLKFMVYLQKENIIDESGMPKERFSAEFPKEGPSILRIQQVVRGDSAAYFCASSPLPGYNEQFFGPGTRLTVL.

This chain joins TRBV7-8 and TRBJ2-1; 12 bases are shared with TRBD2. The CDR3 is made up of 15 amino acids. From germline, CDR1 is SGHVS and CDR2 FQNEAQ. J was trimmed by 5 bases and V by 4 bases; bases with no gene match: 3. In DNA form, the CDR3 reads TGTGCCAGCAGCTCCGGACTAGCGGGAAACAATGAGCAGTTCTTC. Its translation is CASSSGLAGNNEQFF. The full variable domain, with the rest looked up from reference TRBV7-8 and TRBJ2-1, is GAGVSQSPRYKVAKRGQDVALRCDPISGHVSLFWYQQALGQGPEFLTYFQNEAQLDKSGLPSDRFFAERPEGSVSTLKIQRTQQEDSAVYLCASSSGLAGNNEQFFGPGTRLTVL.

This clone was seen only a few times. The chain links TRBV4-3 to TRBJ1-3; D unresolved. The V gene lost 0 bases and the J gene lost 0 bases, with 12 bases spanning the gap. This CDR3 contains 17 residues. Looked up from germline, CDR1 is LGHNA and CDR2 is YSLEER. The CDR3 DNA reads TGCGCCAGCAGCCAAGATCCACCACAAGTCTCTGGAAACACCATATATTTT. Amino acid sequence: CASSQDPPQVSGNTIYF.

The rearrangement joins TRBV6-2 or TRBV6-3 to TRBJ1-2; D possibly corresponds to TRBD1 (6 bases). The germline V gene has CDR1 MNHEY and CDR2 SVGEGT. V lost 6 bases and J lost 8, with 16 bases in between. The CDR3 length is 13 residues. The CDR3 protein is CASSPDGGRGYTF. The DNA of the CDR3 is TGTGCCAGCAGCCCCGACGGGGGGCGCGGCTACACCTTC.

The chain joins TRBV30 to TRBJ2-3; TRBD2 matches at 10 bases. Germline CDR1 reads GTSNPN; CDR2 reads SVGIG (reference sequence). The CDR3 runs 15 residues. The J segment lost 3 bases and the V segment lost 0 bases, leaving 3 bases of the junction unmatched. The CDR3 DNA reads TGTGCCTGGAGTGTAAGTAGCGGGAGGACAGATACGCAGTATTTT. This sequence encodes CAWSVSSGRTDTQYF.